This T cell receptor (beta chain) was sequenced in a study of siplizumab effects on memory and regulatory T cells. With respect to this clone: What it binds is not known.

The study, taken as a whole, reports: Unstimulated subsets accounted for the mapping of only a minor share of the clones that were alloreactive. Naive T cells appeared more varied than memory cells and looked like key alloresponse contributors. Alloreactive sequences whose origin lay in unstimulated CD4+ memory cells were significantly reduced by siplizumab.

Germline V CDR1 and CDR2: MDHEN, SYDVKM. This CDR3 spans 15 amino acids. V dropped 4 bases and J dropped 1 base, with 14 bases sitting between them. Sequencing used immunoSEQ multiplex PCR; TCRdb keeps in-frame clones, though not all of them. The sample includes over 70,000 clones, approximately 95% of them seen just once. The sequence came from a human donor in good health. The chain has TRBV28 and TRBJ2-7, with D perhaps matching TRBD1 or TRBD2 (5 bases each). Source material: CD8+ T cells sorted from blood. The CDR3 coding sequence is TGTGCCAGCAGTTACTCCGGGACCCCGTCCTACGAGCAGTACTTC. This translates into CASSYSGTPSYEQYF.